What follows is one TCR beta chain and its context. Its specificity is not known. Germline CDR1 SNHLY, CDR2 FYNNEI. V lost 7 bases and J 9 bases, leaving 22 bases between the germline ends. The CDR3 spans 15 residues. Clones were read by immunoSEQ multiplex PCR, and TCRdb kept only the in-frame ones, dropping some. The sample has approximately 400,000 clones, 95% to 97% seen once. This record belongs to a study of shared clonotypes between healthy human individuals. As for the study in general: The donor pool was made up of two women and three men aged 18 to 49.

Regarding the study as a whole: Rarefaction analysis demonstrated incomplete sorted-subset sequencing notwithstanding large depth.

The sample consisted of memory CD8+ T cells sorted from blood. This sample's subset: CD45RO+ cells pooled with CCR7-negative TemRA cells. The chain has TRBV2 and TRBJ2-1; D tentatively reads TRBD1 or TRBD2 (6 bases each). This TCR was sampled from a man aged 25 to 40 in good health. In nucleotides, the CDR3 is TGTGCCAGCACCCTAGGGGGGACATACAACACTGAGCAGTTCTTC. Translating gives CASTLGGTYNTEQFF.